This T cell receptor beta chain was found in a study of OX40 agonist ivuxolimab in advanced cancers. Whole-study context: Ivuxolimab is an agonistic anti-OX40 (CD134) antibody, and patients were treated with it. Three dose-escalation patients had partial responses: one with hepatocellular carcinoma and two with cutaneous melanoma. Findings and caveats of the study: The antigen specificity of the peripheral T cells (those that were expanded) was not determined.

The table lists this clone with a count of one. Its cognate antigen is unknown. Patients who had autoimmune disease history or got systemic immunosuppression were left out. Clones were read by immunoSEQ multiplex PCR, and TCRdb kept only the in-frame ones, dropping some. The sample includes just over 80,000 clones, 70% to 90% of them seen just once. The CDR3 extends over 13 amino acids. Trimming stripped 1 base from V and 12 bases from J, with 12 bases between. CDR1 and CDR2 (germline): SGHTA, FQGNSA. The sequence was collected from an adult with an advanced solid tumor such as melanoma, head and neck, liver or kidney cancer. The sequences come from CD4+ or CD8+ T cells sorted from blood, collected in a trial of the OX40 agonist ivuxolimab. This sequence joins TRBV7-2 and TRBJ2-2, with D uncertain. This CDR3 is CASSLGSLDKLFF. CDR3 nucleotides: TGTGCCAGCAGCTTAGGGTCCTTAGACAAGCTGTTTTTT.